This T cell receptor (beta chain) stems from a study of shared clonotypes between healthy human individuals. V lost 7 bases and J 2 bases, leaving 14 bases between the germline ends. CDR1 and CDR2 from the germline V gene are MNHNS and SASEGT. The CDR3 totals 15 residues. Clones were sequenced by immunoSEQ multiplex PCR, and TCRdb holds only the in-frame ones, with some missing. The table has around 340,000 clones, less than 85% seen once; the top ten hold roughly 10%. Points from the study as a whole: The represented genetic and exposure-history diversity was limited by the small number of donors. Naive CD4 clonotypes were shared across several donors at roughly 5%.

As regards this clone: Its specificity is not known.

The clonotype originates from a man younger than 45 in good health. The material sequenced was memory CD4+ T cells sorted from blood. Noted subset: CD45RA-negative fraction. V is TRBV6-1 and J is TRBJ2-2, with D possibly matching TRBD1 (7 bases). The CDR3 loop reads CASTRGDSNTGELFF. CDR3 in DNA: TGTGCCAGCACCAGGGGGGACAGTAACACCGGGGAGCTGTTTTTT.